These 28 T cell receptor beta chains originate from one sample sequenced in a study of blood T cell repertoires in COVID-19. Some clones are missing from TCRdb's copy, which holds only in-frame ones; the method was immunoSEQ multiplex PCR. Among around 97,000 clones listed, around 87% were seen once. Material: peripheral blood. The receptor source for this set is a human donor in a cohort sampled during active COVID-19.

J is TRBJ2-7 and V is TRBV19; 11 bases are shared with TRBD2. This CDR3 is built from 15 residues. V lost 5 bases to trimming and J lost 2 bases; unmatched junction nucleotides: 5. Germline loops: CDR1 LNHDA, CDR2 SQIVND (reference sequence). CDR3 sequence reads: CASSVGLAVTYEQYF. The CDR3 DNA reads as TGTGCCAGTAGTGTGGGACTAGCGGTTACCTACGAGCAGTACTTC.

The chain recombines TRBV2 with TRBJ2-1; tentatively, D is TRBD1 (6 bases). This CDR3 has 15 amino acids. Trimming pared 5 bases from V and 6 bases from J, leaving 17 bases between. CDR1 is SNHLY, CDR2 FYNNEI, per germline. The DNA for the CDR3 is TGTGCCAGCAGTCTCCAACAGGGCGAGGGCAATGAGCAGTTCTTC. Amino acid sequence: CASSLQQGEGNEQFF.

V usage is TRBV5-4 and J usage is TRBJ2-7; no clear D gene. V lost 4 bases and J 2 bases, leaving 19 bases between the germline ends. CDR1 and CDR2 from the germline V gene are SGHNT and YYREEE (reference sequence). The CDR3 length is 16 residues. The CDR3 DNA reads TGTGCCAGCAGCCTGTTATCCCCAACCGGAGCCTACGAGCAGTACTTC. Its translation: CASSLLSPTGAYEQYF.

The chain combines TRBV7-8 with TRBJ2-7, with 7 bases that match TRBD1. Per the germline V gene, CDR1 is SGHVS and CDR2 is FQNEAQ. The V and J ends lost 0 bases and 0 bases, in that order; junction bases with no gene match: 2. The CDR3 sequence is 15 residues long. In DNA form, the CDR3 reads TGTGCCAGCAGCTTAGCTGGGACAGTCTCCTACGAGCAGTACTTC. This translates into CASSLAGTVSYEQYF. Combining the CDR3 with reference TRBV7-8 and TRBJ2-7 gives the whole variable domain GAGVSQSPRYKVAKRGQDVALRCDPISGHVSLFWYQQALGQGPEFLTYFQNEAQLDKSGLPSDRFFAERPEGSVSTLKIQRTQQEDSAVYLCASSLAGTVSYEQYFGPGTRLTVT.

This CDR3 reads CASSSAGEQYF. CDR3 DNA: TGTGCCAGCAGTTCCGCAGGGGAGCAGTACTTC. The V call is TRBV12-3 or TRBV12-4, the J call TRBJ2-7; D perhaps matches TRBD1 (5 bases). The ends were cut back, 4 bases at V and 7 bases at J, with 8 bases in the middle. The CDR3 has 11 amino acids.

J is TRBJ2-3 and V is TRBV11-2; D call uncertain. Germline CDR1 reads SGHAT; CDR2 reads FQNNGV. Trimming pared 5 bases from V and 0 bases from J, leaving 3 bases between. This CDR3 contains 12 residues. CDR3 loop: CASSQSTDTQYF. In DNA, the CDR3 is TGTGCCAGCAGCCAGAGCACAGATACGCAGTATTTT.

In DNA form, the CDR3 reads TGTGCCAGCAGAGAAACGGAACAGGGGGCCGGGGAGCTGTTTTTT. It yields the protein CASRETEQGAGELFF. This rearrangement joins TRBV9 to TRBJ2-2; TRBD1 aligns across 8 bases. This CDR3 is 15 amino acids long. Germline CDR1 reads SGDLS; CDR2 reads YYNGEE. V lost 5 bases and J lost 6; bases outside the gene matches: 9. Looking up the rest from reference TRBV9 and TRBJ2-2 gives the full variable domain: DSGVTQTPKHLITATGQRVTLRCSPRSGDLSVYWYQQSLDQGLQFLIQYYNGEERAKGNILERFSAQQFPDLHSELNLSSLELGDSALYFCASRETEQGAGELFFGEGSRLTVL.

The rearrangement links TRBV3-1 (or the pseudogene TRBV3-2) to TRBJ2-2; 9 nucleotides match TRBD1. With 3 bases clipped from V and 9 bases from J, the junction kept 5 bases outside the gene matches. CDR3 length: 14 residues. Germline V gene sequence: CDR1 LGHDT, CDR2 YNNKEL (reference sequence). The CDR3 DNA is TGTGCCAGCAGCCACGGGACAGGGAATAGGGAGCTGTTTTTT. Protein sequence: CASSHGTGNRELFF.

V gene TRBV27 combines with J gene TRBJ2-7, with a tentative D call TRBD2 (5 bases). Trimming removed 3 bases from V and 7 bases from J, with 13 bases in between. Germline CDR1 reads MNHEY; CDR2 reads SMNVEV (reference sequence). The CDR3 spans 13 residues. CDR3 amino acids: CASSFPSGAEQYF. CDR3 bases: TGTGCCAGCAGTTTCCCCAGCGGCGCGGAGCAGTACTTC.

This sequence joins TRBV5-4 and TRBJ1-5; D might be TRBD1 (5 bases). CDR1 is SGHNT and CDR2 is YYREEE in the germline V gene (reference sequence). CDR3 length: 13 amino acids. V was cut by 0 bases and J by 6 bases, with 7 bases left in between. CDR3 bases: TGTGCCAGCAGCTTGGGGGGGGGTCAGCCCCAGCATTTT. This encodes CASSLGGGQPQHF.

This clone was seen a single time. The V and J genes are TRBV9 and TRBJ1-5; TRBD1 matches 8 bases. This CDR3 is built from 14 residues. Germline lookup yields CDR1 SGDLS and CDR2 YYNGEE. J lost 7 bases, V lost 3 bases, and 6 bases had no gene match. As DNA, the CDR3 is TGTGCCAGCAGCGCCGGACAGGGAGACCAGCCCCAGCATTTT. This gives the protein CASSAGQGDQPQHF. Full variable domain (missing parts from reference TRBV9 and TRBJ1-5): DSGVTQTPKHLITATGQRVTLRCSPRSGDLSVYWYQQSLDQGLQFLIQYYNGEERAKGNILERFSAQQFPDLHSELNLSSLELGDSALYFCASSAGQGDQPQHFGDGTRLSIL.

The J gene is TRBJ1-5, the V gene TRBV4-3, with 7 bases lining up with TRBD1. CDR1 LGHNA and CDR2 YSLEER come from the germline V gene. CDR3 size: 15 residues. J gave up 3 bases and V 4 bases, and 6 bases lay outside the gene matches. The DNA for the CDR3 is TGCGCCAGCAGCCCCGGGACAGCCAACAATCAGCCCCAGCATTTT. Translated, it gives CASSPGTANNQPQHF.

This clone was recorded a few times. V and J are TRBV12-5 and TRBJ2-2, with 7 bases matching TRBD2. Per the germline V gene, CDR1 is LGHNT and CDR2 is FRNRAP. This CDR3 spans 16 amino acids. V lost 7 bases and J lost 0; bases outside the gene matches: 8. As DNA, the CDR3 is TGTGCTAGTGCCCAAATAAGCGGGACGAACACCGGGGAGCTGTTTTTT. Encoded protein: CASAQISGTNTGELFF.

The chain combines TRBV12-3 or TRBV12-4 with TRBJ1-6, with no clear D. This CDR3 has 11 residues. V was pared by 6 bases and J by 6 bases, with 3 bases between. CDR3: CASSRNSPLHF. The CDR3 DNA reads TGTGCCAGCAGCCGTAATTCACCCCTCCACTTT.

V usage is TRBV5-1 and J usage is TRBJ2-1; 16 bases agree with TRBD2. Per the germline V gene, CDR1 is SGHRS and CDR2 is YFSETQ. The V segment lost 5 bases and the J segment 8 bases; nucleotides outside the gene matches: 10. The CDR3 totals 17 residues. The CDR3 spells CASRRMGLAGGPDEQFF. CDR3 DNA: TGCGCCAGCAGGCGGATGGGACTAGCGGGAGGGCCCGATGAGCAGTTCTTC. Looking up the rest from reference TRBV5-1 and TRBJ2-1 gives the full variable domain: KAGVTQTPRYLIKTRGQQVTLSCSPISGHRSVSWYQQTPGQGLQFLFEYFSETQRNKGNFPGRFSGRQFSNSRSEMNVSTLELGDSALYLCASRRMGLAGGPDEQFFGPGTRLTVL.

This chain connects TRBV14 to TRBJ2-1; the match to TRBD1 covers 7 bases. V was pared by 5 bases and J by 8 bases, with 6 bases of the junction left unmatched. Germline V CDR1 and CDR2: SGHDN, FVKESK. This CDR3 has 13 residues. DNA for the CDR3: TGTGCCAGCAGCTCCCAGGGGGTCGATGAGCAGTTCTTC. This gives the protein CASSSQGVDEQFF.

The gene calls are TRBV2 and TRBJ1-2; unclear D gene. This CDR3 comprises 11 residues. Germline V gene lookup returns CDR1 SNHLY and CDR2 FYNNEI. V gave up 5 bases and J gave up 5 bases, with 6 bases separating them. For the CDR3, the DNA is TGTGCCAGCAGTCCTAGATATGGCTACACCTTC. Translating it yields CASSPRYGYTF.

The chain combines TRBV5-1 with TRBJ1-6; no reliable D call. Germline CDR1 and CDR2: SGHRS and YFSETQ. The CDR3 runs to 17 residues. Trimming took 0 bases from V and 8 from J, leaving 18 bases between them. The CDR3 loop is CASSLAEVALRHSPLHF. The CDR3 coding sequence is TGCGCCAGCAGCTTGGCAGAGGTCGCCCTAAGGCATTCACCCCTCCACTTT.

The chain joins TRBV6-6 to TRBJ1-5; D is uncertain. CDR1 MNHNY and CDR2 SVGAGI come from the germline V gene (reference sequence). The CDR3 consists of 15 residues. V was trimmed by 3 bases and J by 3 bases, leaving 12 bases between them. As DNA, the CDR3 is TGTGCCAGCAGTTATCACGTGCGATCCAATCAGCCCCAGCATTTT. Protein sequence: CASSYHVRSNQPQHF.

The genes are TRBV7-2 and TRBJ2-5; D might be TRBD2 (6 bases). The CDR3 covers 15 residues. CDR1 and CDR2 from the germline V gene are SGHTA and FQGNSA. V was shortened by 1 base and J by 7 bases, with 16 bases between the two germline ends. The CDR3 region is CASSLGRAPQGTQYF. The DNA for the CDR3 is TGTGCCAGCAGCTTAGGGAGGGCCCCCCAGGGGACCCAGTACTTC.

This clone was picked up one time. The J gene is TRBJ2-7, the V gene TRBV6-6; 8 bases map to TRBD2. CDR3 length: 17 amino acids. V was clipped by 7 bases and J by 4 bases; unmatched bases: 18. Germline V lookup: CDR1 MNHNY, CDR2 SVGAGI (reference sequence). The CDR3 is CASNRVVSSGSRYEQYF. DNA for the CDR3: TGTGCCAGCAATCGAGTGGTATCCAGCGGGAGTAGGTACGAGCAGTACTTC.

The V and J genes are TRBV7-6 and TRBJ2-1; D possibly corresponds to TRBD2 (5 bases). The V gene's germline CDR1 is SGHVS and CDR2 FNYEAQ. CDR3 length equals 16 residues. The V end lost 2 bases, the J end lost 4 bases, and 15 bases lay between the germline ends. The CDR3 DNA sequence: TGTGCCAGCAGCTTAATTGAGAGCGGACCTTACAATGAGCAGTTCTTC. Translation: CASSLIESGPYNEQFF.

The V and J genes are TRBV19 and TRBJ2-3; perhaps TRBD2 as D (5 bases). From germline, CDR1 is LNHDA and CDR2 SQIVND (reference sequence). The CDR3 spans 16 residues. Trimming pared 3 bases from V and 5 bases from J, leaving 18 bases between. CDR3 in DNA: TGTGCCAGTAGTATGTTACGAGCGGACCGACAAGATACGCAGTATTTT. This gives the protein CASSMLRADRQDTQYF.

V gene TRBV9 combines with J gene TRBJ2-5; TRBD2 matches 12 bases. Germline trimming cut 0 bases from V and 5 bases from J; bases unmatched to any gene: 8. Germline V gene lookup returns CDR1 SGDLS and CDR2 YYNGEE. The CDR3 consists of 17 residues. CDR3 in amino acids: CASSVGILGTSGETQYF. The DNA of the CDR3 is TGTGCCAGCAGCGTAGGAATTTTGGGGACTAGCGGGGAGACCCAGTACTTC.

The CDR3 coding sequence is TGTGCCAGCAGCTTGAGCGGGGGAGAAAATGAGCAGTTCTTC. It yields the protein CASSLSGGENEQFF. The chain is built from TRBV5-6 and TRBJ2-1, with 8 bases identical to TRBD2. The V segment lost 1 base and the J segment 7 bases; nucleotides outside the gene matches: 4. The CDR3 length is 14 residues. The germline V gene encodes CDR1 SGHDT and CDR2 YYEEEE.

Here the CDR3 reads CASSLPEQAPHF. The CDR3 nucleotides are TGTGCCAGCAGCCTACCCGAGCAGGCCCCTCATTTT. The chain joins TRBV7-9 to TRBJ1-5; D is ambiguous. The CDR3 covers 12 residues. CDR1 is SEHNR and CDR2 is FQNEAQ in the germline V gene (reference sequence). Trimming removed 5 bases at V and 16 bases at J, with 18 bases between.

The chain recombines TRBV27 with TRBJ2-3; D might be TRBD1 (6 bases). CDR1 and CDR2 from the germline V gene are MNHEY and SMNVEV (reference sequence). With 5 bases removed from V and 4 bases from J, the gap between germline ends came to 22 bases. CDR3 length: 17 residues. The CDR3 protein is CASSLYSTGSVADTQYF. The DNA for the CDR3 is TGTGCCAGCAGTCTTTATTCCACAGGGAGTGTAGCAGATACGCAGTATTTT.

This clone was seen a single time. CDR3 in DNA: TGTGCCAGCAGCCGCAGCGGGGCTAACTATGGCTACACCTTC. It yields the protein CASSRSGANYGYTF. This chain connects TRBV6-2 or TRBV6-3 to TRBJ1-2; no firm D call. Per germline, CDR1 MNHEY and CDR2 SVGEGT. This CDR3 has 14 amino acids. V was cut by 6 bases and J by 0 bases, with 11 bases left in between.